The 32 T cell receptor beta chains presented below share a single source sample, sequenced in a study of radiotherapy plus CTLA-4 blockade in lung cancer. Produced via immunoSEQ multiplex PCR; TCRdb's table is partial and in-frame only. The sample comprises around 30,000 clones, about four fifths of which are singletons, and around an eighth rests with the top ten. Source: peripheral blood, taken from a patient treated with radiotherapy plus ipilimumab. The receptor source for this set is a human donor with non-small cell lung cancer that progressed on radiotherapy plus ipilimumab.

J is TRBJ2-7 and V is TRBV27; D not certain. CDR1 MNHEY and CDR2 SMNVEV come from the germline V gene (reference sequence). This CDR3 comprises 16 residues. The V and J ends lost 4 bases and 1 base respectively, with 17 bases between them. CDR3 bases: TGTGCCAGCAGTTCCCCAGGATCATCAAGTTCCTACGAGCAGTACTTC. This sequence encodes CASSSPGSSSSYEQYF.

This clone was observed once. The chain joins TRBV5-1 to TRBJ2-3; 9 positions match TRBD2. The germline CDR1 and CDR2 sequences are SGHRS and YFSETQ. The CDR3 is 17 residues long. V shed 4 bases and J 0 bases; nucleotides not matched to a gene: 9. The CDR3 nucleotides are TGCGCCAGCAGCCTCAGCGGGGGGCGACCTAGCACAGATACGCAGTATTTT. Translated: CASSLSGGRPSTDTQYF.

The chain has TRBV6-5 and TRBJ1-1, with 9 bases fitting TRBD1. The V and J ends lost 0 bases and 3 bases, in that order; junction bases with no gene match: 2. Germline CDR1 is MNHEY and CDR2 is SVGAGI. The CDR3 extends over 15 amino acids. In DNA form, the CDR3 reads TGTGCCAGCAGTTACTCGGGACAGGGAGACACTGAAGCTTTCTTT. Its translation is CASSYSGQGDTEAFF.

The rearrangement links TRBV27 to TRBJ1-1, with 9 bases that match TRBD1. The CDR3 length is 15 residues. Per germline, CDR1 MNHEY and CDR2 SMNVEV (reference sequence). Trimming took 5 bases from V and 6 from J; bases not matched to a gene: 10. The CDR3 nucleotides are TGTGCCAGCAGTACCCCCCTGGGACAGGGCTCTGAAGCTTTCTTT. Its translation: CASSTPLGQGSEAFF.

The chain has TRBV2 and TRBJ1-6; TRBD1 aligns across 7 bases. Unmatched junction bases numbered 11, after V lost 7 bases and J lost 11 bases. This CDR3 has 14 amino acids. Germline V gene sequence: CDR1 SNHLY, CDR2 FYNNEI. The CDR3 loop reads CASNMVTGNTPLHF. The CDR3 DNA follows: TGTGCCAGCAATATGGTGACAGGGAACACACCCCTCCACTTT.

The chain carries TRBV5-1 and TRBJ1-4; unclear D gene. Trimming cost V 2 bases and J 0 bases, with 11 bases left between them. Germline-derived CDR1 and CDR2 are SGHRS and YFSETQ. The length of the CDR3 is 16 residues. CDR3 sequence (DNA): TGCGCCAGCAGCTTTGGACCGATTGCAACTAATGAAAAACTGTTTTTT. Its protein is CASSFGPIATNEKLFF.

This clone was seen only a few times. The genes are TRBV19 and TRBJ1-4; no clear D. V was pared by 4 bases and J by 8 bases, with 11 bases between. From germline, CDR1 is LNHDA and CDR2 SQIVND (reference sequence). This CDR3 is 13 amino acids long. The CDR3 bases are TGTGCCAGTAGTACGACGGTATGGGAAAAACTGTTTTTT. Residues: CASSTTVWEKLFF.

V is TRBV28 and J is TRBJ2-2, with TRBD2 as a possible D gene (6 bases). V lost 3 bases to trimming and J lost 2 bases, with 16 bases between them. The CDR3 extends over 17 amino acids. Germline CDR1 is MDHEN and CDR2 is SYDVKM. The CDR3 reads CASSFLHLAENTGELFF. In DNA form, the CDR3 reads TGTGCCAGCAGTTTCCTCCATTTAGCGGAAAACACCGGGGAGCTGTTTTTT.

This chain uses TRBV2 with TRBJ2-7, with D possibly TRBD2 on 6 matching bases. Germline V gene sequence: CDR1 SNHLY, CDR2 FYNNEI. This CDR3 is 15 amino acids long. Trimming stripped 0 bases from V and 3 bases from J, with 12 bases between. The CDR3 here is CASSEAGRGFYEQYF. In nucleotides, the CDR3 is TGTGCCAGCAGTGAAGCGGGGCGGGGCTTCTACGAGCAGTACTTC.

The chain employs TRBV4-3 and TRBJ2-1; a weak D match, TRBD1 (6 bases). The V end was cut by 0 bases, the J end by 1 base, with 10 bases between. The CDR3 is 16 residues long. Per germline, CDR1 LGHNA and CDR2 YSLEER. CDR3 residues: CASSQETGQSYNEQFF. The CDR3 DNA follows: TGCGCCAGCAGCCAAGAAACAGGGCAGTCCTACAATGAGCAGTTCTTC.

This sequence joins TRBV6-5 and TRBJ1-5; maybe TRBD1 (5 bases). Germline V gene data show CDR1 as MNHEY and CDR2 as SVGAGI. This CDR3 has 15 amino acids. Trimming removed 0 bases at V and 4 bases at J, with 10 bases between. The CDR3 here is CASSYSLGGNQPQHF. The CDR3 coding sequence is TGTGCCAGCAGTTACTCGTTGGGGGGGAATCAGCCCCAGCATTTT.

The gene calls are TRBV5-5 and TRBJ2-7; D is unclear. The CDR3 contains 12 residues. Germline V gene sequence: CDR1 SGHKS, CDR2 YYEKEE (reference sequence). With 2 bases removed from V and 3 bases from J, the gap between germline ends came to 6 bases. The CDR3 is CASSLTHYEQYF. The CDR3 DNA reads TGTGCCAGCAGCTTAACCCACTACGAGCAGTACTTC. The variable domain in full, with the rest retrieved from reference TRBV5-5 and TRBJ2-7, is DAGVTQSPTHLIKTRGQQVTLRCSPISGHKSVSWYQQVLGQGPQFIFQYYEKEERGRGNFPDRFSARQFPNYSSELNVNALLLGDSALYLCASSLTHYEQYFGPGTRLTVT.

V is TRBV27 and J is TRBJ2-5; the D gene is possibly TRBD2 (5 bases). CDR1 is MNHEY and CDR2 is SMNVEV in the germline V gene (reference sequence). This CDR3 has 15 residues. V shed 6 bases and J shed 5 bases, with 19 bases lying between them. As DNA, the CDR3 is TGTGCCAGCAGCTTGGTACTAGGGAGTTGGGAGACCCAGTACTTC. This gives the protein CASSLVLGSWETQYF.

V and J are TRBV18 and TRBJ1-5; 9 bases map to TRBD1. The germline CDR1 and CDR2 sequences are KGHSH and LQKENI. The CDR3 spans 16 residues. Trimming cost V 6 bases and J 4 bases; bases outside gene matches: 10. CDR3 amino acids: CASSQQGAVGNQPQHF. Written as DNA, the CDR3 is TGTGCCAGCTCGCAACAGGGGGCCGTTGGGAATCAGCCCCAGCATTTT.

V usage is TRBV7-8 and J usage is TRBJ2-3; 11 nucleotides align to TRBD2. CDR3 length equals 14 residues. The germline V gene encodes CDR1 SGHVS and CDR2 FQNEAQ. The trim removed 10 bases at V and 2 bases at J, leaving 5 bases unmatched. In nucleotides, the CDR3 is TGTGCCACCGCTAGCGGGGGGAACACAGATACGCAGTATTTT. This encodes CATASGGNTDTQYF.

The chain links TRBV11-2 to TRBJ2-3; 9 nucleotides align to TRBD2. From germline, CDR1 is SGHAT and CDR2 FQNNGV. Germline trimming cut 3 bases from V and 2 bases from J; bases unmatched to any gene: 6. There are 16 residues in the CDR3. The CDR3: CASSFLPSGATDTQYF. CDR3 sequence (DNA): TGTGCCAGCAGCTTCCTGCCTAGCGGGGCCACAGATACGCAGTATTTT.

V and J are TRBV4-2 and TRBJ2-7, with 9 bases that match TRBD1. Germline V CDR1 and CDR2: LGHNA, YNFKEQ. Losses at the gene ends were 1 base for V and 1 base for J; bases not matched to a gene: 11. The CDR3 totals 18 residues. The CDR3 is CASSQVLNTGGNSYEQYF. The DNA for the CDR3 is TGTGCCAGCAGCCAAGTCCTTAATACAGGGGGCAATTCCTACGAGCAGTACTTC.

The chain uses TRBV7-9 and TRBJ2-2; D is uncertain. The V and J ends lost 5 bases and 3 bases respectively, with 4 bases between them. CDR1 SEHNR and CDR2 FQNEAQ come from the germline V gene (reference sequence). This CDR3 is built from 12 residues. As DNA, the CDR3 is TGTGCCAGCAGCCCCTACACCGGGGAGCTGTTTTTT. This encodes CASSPYTGELFF.

This chain uses TRBV2 with TRBJ2-6; D is ambiguous. CDR3 length: 14 amino acids. V dropped 11 bases and J dropped 0 bases, with 11 bases sitting between them. Per germline, CDR1 SNHLY and CDR2 FYNNEI. This CDR3 reads CACEDFSGANVLTF. The CDR3 bases are TGTGCCTGCGAAGACTTCTCTGGGGCCAACGTCCTGACTTTC.

A few counts support this clone. V is TRBV10-3 and J is TRBJ2-2; D is perhaps TRBD2 (6 bases). The germline V gene has CDR1 ENHRY and CDR2 SYGVKD. CDR3 length equals 14 residues. V was clipped by 3 bases and J by 7 bases, with 12 bases between them. CDR3 DNA: TGTGCCATCAGTGATCGGGGGATCGGCGGGGAGCTGTTTTTT. It codes for CAISDRGIGGELFF.

The chain links TRBV5-1 to TRBJ2-5; D unresolved. The length of the CDR3 is 13 residues. Germline CDR1 SGHRS, CDR2 YFSETQ. Trimming took off 5 bases at V and 4 bases at J, with 12 bases between the two ends. DNA for the CDR3: TGCGCCAGCAGTCTCACCTCGGGAGAGACCCAGTACTTC. It encodes CASSLTSGETQYF.

The rearrangement joins TRBV5-8 to TRBJ1-1; a possible D gene is TRBD1 (6 bases). This CDR3 has 15 amino acids. Germline CDR1 is SGHTS and CDR2 is YDEGEE. V lost 2 bases and J lost 3, with 14 bases in between. CDR3 region: CASSLDQGIYTEAFF. CDR3 sequence (DNA): TGTGCCAGCAGCTTAGATCAGGGGATATACACTGAAGCTTTCTTT.

The CDR3 spells CASSLNYEQYF. CDR3 in DNA: TGTGCCAGCAGCTTGAACTACGAGCAGTACTTC. This chain uses TRBV11-2 with TRBJ2-7; D is unclear. Germline lookup yields CDR1 SGHAT and CDR2 FQNNGV. The CDR3 has 11 amino acids. Between the trimmed V and J ends, which lost 3 bases and 3 bases, there was a span of 3 bases.

The rearrangement joins TRBV9 to TRBJ1-2, with 7 positions matching TRBD1. CDR1 is SGDLS and CDR2 is YYNGEE in the germline V gene. Trimming removed 2 bases from V and 2 bases from J; junction bases left unmatched: 6. The CDR3 totals 15 residues. CDR3 bases: TGTGCCAGCAGCGTGGGGACAGAGCTCAACTATGGCTACACCTTC. Its protein is CASSVGTELNYGYTF.

V gene TRBV6-4 combines with J gene TRBJ2-1, with D possibly matching TRBD1 (5 bases). The CDR3 is 15 residues long. V was pared by 0 bases and J by 9 bases, with 15 bases between. Per the germline V gene, CDR1 is MRHNA and CDR2 is SNTAGT. In nucleotides, the CDR3 is TGTGCCAGCAGTGACTCCGGCAGGGAAGGCGCTGAGCAGTTCTTC. It codes for CASSDSGREGAEQFF.

CDR3: CASSSKTGVFRADTQYF. The CDR3 bases are TGTGCCAGCAGCTCAAAAACAGGGGTGTTTAGGGCAGATACGCAGTATTTT. The chain couples TRBV13 to TRBJ2-3; 7 bases match TRBD1. Germline CDR1 and CDR2: PRHDT and FYEKMQ (reference sequence). The CDR3 has 17 residues. The V gene end was trimmed by 4 bases and the J gene end by 4 bases; junction bases not matched to a gene: 14.

V and J are TRBV28 and TRBJ2-6; D is unclear. The CDR3 length is 16 residues. V dropped 3 bases and J dropped 0 bases, with 9 bases sitting between them. Germline V gene data show CDR1 as MDHEN and CDR2 as SYDVKM. The CDR3 coding sequence is TGTGCCAGCAGTTTCGGGTTCCGCTCTGGGGCCAACGTCCTGACTTTC. Its protein product is CASSFGFRSGANVLTF.

This clone has only one observation. The chain combines TRBV30 with TRBJ2-3; possibly TRBD1 or TRBD2 for D (5 bases each). The V and J ends lost 1 base and 4 bases respectively, with 15 bases between them. Germline V CDR1 and CDR2: GTSNPN, SVGIG (reference sequence). The length of the CDR3 is 15 residues. The CDR3 region has the DNA TGTGCCTGGAGTGACGGGACCTTCTCCCCAGATACGCAGTATTTT. It encodes CAWSDGTFSPDTQYF.

This clone was counted between two and nine times. V and J are TRBV4-3 and TRBJ1-5; D remains unclear. The CDR3 runs 15 residues. V shed 1 base and J shed 3 bases, with 10 bases lying between them. In germline, CDR1 is LGHNA, CDR2 YSLEER. CDR3 region: CASSQGISTNQPQHF. CDR3 in DNA: TGCGCCAGCAGCCAAGGTATCAGCACCAATCAGCCCCAGCATTTT.

The genes are TRBV19 and TRBJ1-5; D unclear. The V gene lost 6 bases and the J gene lost 1 base, with 7 bases spanning the gap. The CDR3 contains 13 residues. Per the germline V gene, CDR1 is LNHDA and CDR2 is SQIVND (reference sequence). The chain's CDR3 is CASSPGSNQPQHF. DNA for the CDR3: TGTGCCAGTAGCCCCGGAAGCAATCAGCCCCAGCATTTT.

The rearrangement uses TRBV2 and TRBJ2-1; 8 bases are shared with TRBD2. V lost 7 bases and J lost 6; bases outside the gene matches: 11. CDR3 length: 15 residues. In germline, CDR1 is SNHLY, CDR2 FYNNEI. The CDR3 loop reads CASTPQGLVSNEQFF. CDR3 sequence (DNA): TGTGCCAGCACTCCCCAGGGACTAGTATCCAATGAGCAGTTCTTC.

This clone was observed a few times. V and J are TRBV5-1 and TRBJ2-7, with 9 bases matching TRBD2. The germline gives CDR1 SGHRS, CDR2 YFSETQ. This CDR3 is built from 15 residues. The J segment lost 2 bases and the V segment lost 2 bases, leaving 5 bases of the junction unmatched. This CDR3 reads CASSLTSGLTYEQYF. CDR3 sequence (DNA): TGCGCCAGCAGCTTAACTAGCGGGCTAACCTACGAGCAGTACTTC. Full variable domain (rest looked up from reference TRBV5-1 and TRBJ2-7): KAGVTQTPRYLIKTRGQQVTLSCSPISGHRSVSWYQQTPGQGLQFLFEYFSETQRNKGNFPGRFSGRQFSNSRSEMNVSTLELGDSALYLCASSLTSGLTYEQYFGPGTRLTVT.